This entry features one T cell receptor beta chain sequence. Antigen specificity is unknown. Assay used: immunoSEQ multiplex PCR; TCRdb lists only in-frame clones, some missing. The table shows about 150,000 clones, with about 88% occurring only once. This record belongs to a study of T cell responses to AZD1222 COVID-19 vaccine. Whole-study findings and limits: CD4 TCRs covered the whole spike, strongest at regions 160-218 and 743-854. Compared with day 0, the breadth and depth of the Spike-specific TCR repertoire rose significantly after two doses of AZD1222. Nearly half of spike-specific TCRs reportedly go after variant regions that carry no mutations.

Trimming at V came to 6 bases and at J to 2 bases, leaving 4 bases not matched to a gene. The CDR3 is 14 amino acids. Germline CDR1 LNHDA, CDR2 SQIVND (reference sequence). The receptor was isolated from an adult in good health. The chain employs TRBV19 and TRBJ2-5; 9 bases map to TRBD1. The material sequenced was peripheral blood, taken on day 0 of AZD1222 vaccination. The CDR3 DNA reads as TGTGCCAGTAGACAGGGGGCAAGTCAAGAGACCCAGTACTTC. As protein: CASRQGASQETQYF.